This is a list of T cell receptor beta chains from one sample in a study of blood T cell repertoires in COVID-19. The repertoire was sequenced with immunoSEQ multiplex PCR; TCRdb's copy has only in-frame clones and lacks some. The table includes about 120,000 clones, 87% detected once. The source material was peripheral blood. The receptors stem from a human donor in a cohort sampled during active COVID-19. CDR3s include the opening cysteine and the closing phenylalanine or tryptophan. The D gene is left open where the match is weak. Clone size, where shown, is once, few, many, or a class for clones that have expanded.

cdr3_length	clone_size	d_call	v_call	j_call	cdr3_nt	cdr3_aa
11	-	-	TRBV30	TRBJ2-2	TGTGCCTGGAGTTTACTAGGGGAGCTGTTTTTT	CAWSLLGELFF
15	few	-	TRBV10-1	TRBJ2-3	TGCGCCAGCAGTGCAAAAGCGGGCCGCACAGATACGCAGTATTTT	CASSAKAGRTDTQYF
17	-	TRBD1	TRBV7-9	TRBJ1-3	TGTGCCAGCAGCTGGACAGGGGGCGCCGACTCTGGAAACACCATATATTTT	CASSWTGGADSGNTIYF
19	few	TRBD2	TRBV5-6	TRBJ2-7	TGTGCCAGCAGCCCTCTTGGGCTAGCGGGTTTTCGATCTGTCTACGAGCAGTACTTC	CASSPLGLAGFRSVYEQYF
15	-	-	TRBV5-1	TRBJ1-6	TGCGCCAGCAGCACGTCGTGGGGGGATAATTCACCCCTCCACTTT	CASSTSWGDNSPLHF
17	-	-	TRBV6-1	TRBJ1-3	TGTGCCAGCAGTGAAGCGCATCGGGGTACCTCTGGAAACACCATATATTTT	CASSEAHRGTSGNTIYF
14	once	TRBD1	TRBV5-6	TRBJ1-1	TGTGCCAGCAGAACTGACAGGGGGGAAGGTAAAGCTTTCTTT	CASRTDRGEGKAFF
13	-	-	TRBV5-5	TRBJ2-5	TGTGCCAGCAGCTTGTTAGGGGCAGAGACCCAGTACTTC	CASSLLGAETQYF
14	-	-	TRBV29-1	TRBJ2-1	TGCAGCGTGGGGGACACCAGCTCCTACAATGAGCAGTTCTTC	CSVGDTSSYNEQFF
15	-	-	TRBV7-9	TRBJ2-1	TGTGCCAGCAGTCCCCGATGGACTAATTACAATGAGCAGTTCTTC	CASSPRWTNYNEQFF
16	-	-	TRBV30	TRBJ1-4	TGTGCCTGGAGTGCAAGGAGTCTTGCAACTAATGAAAAACTGTTTTTT	CAWSARSLATNEKLFF
13	-	-	TRBV18	TRBJ2-7	TGTGCCAGCTCGTCCGGGCGGGCCTACGAGCAGTACTTC	CASSSGRAYEQYF
13	once	TRBD1	TRBV6-5	TRBJ1-6	TGTGCCACCTCCGACAGGGGGCAGCTACCCCTCCACTTT	CATSDRGQLPLHF
15	-	TRBD1	TRBV5-1	TRBJ1-5	TGCGCCAGCAGCTTGGGTCAGGGGGCAGGCCAGCCCCAGCATTTT	CASSLGQGAGQPQHF
14	few	TRBD1	TRBV5-1	TRBJ2-3	TGCGCCAGCAGCTCGGGACAGGGAAGAGATACGCAGTATTTT	CASSSGQGRDTQYF
18	-	-	TRBV3-1/TRBV3-2	TRBJ2-3	TGTGCCAGCAGCCAAGACCCGCGGAACCCCTTAGGCACAGATACGCAGTATTTT	CASSQDPRNPLGTDTQYF
14	-	-	TRBV10-2	TRBJ2-3	TGCGCCAGCGGCAGAACAGGACGCACAGATACGCAGTATTTT	CASGRTGRTDTQYF